This T cell receptor (beta chain) originates from a study of OX40 agonist ivuxolimab in advanced cancers. The method was immunoSEQ multiplex PCR; TCRdb's version includes in-frame clones alone and lacks a portion of them. The sample contains 85,000 to 95,000 clones, about 91% of which appear only once. As for this clone: What it recognizes is unknown.

The ends were cut back, 2 bases at V and 4 bases at J, with 7 bases in the middle. There are 13 residues in the CDR3. CDR1 and CDR2 from the germline V gene are SGHAT and FQNNGV. Study-wide results and limits: Some patients who did not respond also had low normalized T-cell clonal expansion.

The source is an adult with an advanced solid tumor such as melanoma, head and neck, liver or kidney cancer. Specimen: CD4+ or CD8+ T cells sorted from blood, collected in a trial of the OX40 agonist ivuxolimab. The gene calls are TRBV11-2 and TRBJ2-3; weak D call: TRBD1 (5 bases). The CDR3 here is CASSLQGPDTQYF. CDR3 DNA: TGTGCCAGCAGCTTACAGGGTCCAGATACGCAGTATTTT. Looking up the rest from reference TRBV11-2 and TRBJ2-3 gives the full variable domain: EAGVAQSPRYKIIEKRQSVAFWCNPISGHATLYWYQQILGQGPKLLIQFQNNGVVDDSQLPKDRFSAERLKGVDSTLKIQPAKLEDSAVYLCASSLQGPDTQYFGPGTRLTVL.